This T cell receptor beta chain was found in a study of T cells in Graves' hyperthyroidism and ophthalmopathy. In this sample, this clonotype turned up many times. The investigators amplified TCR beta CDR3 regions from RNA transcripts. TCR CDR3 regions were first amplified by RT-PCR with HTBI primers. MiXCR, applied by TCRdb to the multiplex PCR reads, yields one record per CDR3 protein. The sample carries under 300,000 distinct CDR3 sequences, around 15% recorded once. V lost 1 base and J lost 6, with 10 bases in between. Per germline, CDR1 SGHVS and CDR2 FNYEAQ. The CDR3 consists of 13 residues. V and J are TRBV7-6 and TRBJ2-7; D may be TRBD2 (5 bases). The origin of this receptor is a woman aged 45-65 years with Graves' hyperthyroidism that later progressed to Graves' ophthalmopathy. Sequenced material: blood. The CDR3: CASSLVGVREQYF. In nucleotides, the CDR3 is TGTGCCAGCAGCTTAGTCGGGGTACGCGAGCAGTACTTC.